These 7 T cell receptor beta chains originate from one sample sequenced in a study of cytomegalovirus exposure and HLA in healthy donors. The PCR had 60 Vbeta and 13 Jbeta primers. Some clones are missing from TCRdb's copy, which holds only in-frame ones; the method was immunoSEQ multiplex PCR. The table gives 55,000 or so clones; the top ten clones make up 12% of it. The sequencing input was PBMCs. The receptor source for this set is a young woman in good health and CMV-seropositive.

The rearrangement joins TRBV7-9 to TRBJ2-7; no clear D gene. Looked up from germline, CDR1 is SEHNR and CDR2 is FQNEAQ (reference sequence). Trimming stripped 5 bases from V and 3 bases from J, with 5 bases between. The CDR3 is made up of 11 amino acids. CDR3 DNA sequence: TGTGCCAGCAGCCTAAACTACGAGCAGTACTTC. This gives the protein CASSLNYEQYF.

V usage is TRBV12-2 and J usage is TRBJ1-2; the listed D gene, TRBD1, was not tested against the DNA. TRBV12-2 is a documented pseudogene. There are 14 residues in the CDR3. DNA of the CDR3: TGTGCAAGTCGCGCGAGACAGCATCTTTATGGCTACACCTTC. Encoded protein: CASRARQHLYGYTF.

The J gene is TRBJ1-3, the V gene TRBV2; a weak D match, TRBD1 (5 bases). The CDR3 is made up of 16 amino acids. Trimming shortened V by 4 bases and J by 0 bases, and 13 bases separated the two germline ends. Germline assignment: CDR1 SNHLY and CDR2 FYNNEI. CDR3 bases: TGTGCCAGCAGTGTCCAACAGGCGGTCTCTGGAAACACCATATATTTT. This gives the protein CASSVQQAVSGNTIYF.

This chain joins TRBV4-2 and TRBJ1-4; 8 nucleotides align to TRBD1. This CDR3 region has 15 residues. Per germline, CDR1 LGHNA and CDR2 YNFKEQ. The J segment lost 3 bases and the V segment lost 4 bases, leaving 4 bases of the junction unmatched. Here the CDR3 reads CASSRNRGANEKLFF. CDR3 sequence (DNA): TGTGCCAGCAGCCGAAACAGGGGGGCTAATGAAAAACTGTTTTTT.

This sequence joins TRBV5-1 and TRBJ2-4; no firm D call. V lost 0 bases to trimming and J lost 8 bases, with 6 bases between them. The V gene's germline CDR1 is SGHRS and CDR2 YFSETQ. This CDR3 has 12 residues. For the CDR3, the DNA is TGCGCCAGCAGCTTGGACGGGTACATTCAGTACTTC. As protein: CASSLDGYIQYF. The full variable domain, completed using reference TRBV5-1 and TRBJ2-4, is KAGVTQTPRYLIKTRGQQVTLSCSPISGHRSVSWYQQTPGQGLQFLFEYFSETQRNKGNFPGRFSGRQFSNSRSEMNVSTLELGDSALYLCASSLDGYIQYFGAGTRLSVL.

This rearrangement joins TRBV29-1 to TRBJ2-6, with D possibly matching TRBD2 (7 bases). The germline V gene has CDR1 SQVTM and CDR2 ANQGSEA. Trimming took off 5 bases at V and 3 bases at J, with 14 bases between the two ends. The CDR3 has 15 residues. DNA of the CDR3: TGCAGCGTTAGGGGGGGGGCCCGTGGGGCCAACGTCCTGACTTTC. Protein product: CSVRGGARGANVLTF.

This chain connects TRBV19 to TRBJ2-4, with a possible D match to TRBD1 (5 bases). V lost 4 bases and J 6 bases, leaving 10 bases between the germline ends. The CDR3 consists of 13 residues. The germline gives CDR1 LNHDA, CDR2 SQIVND (reference sequence). The CDR3 sequence is CASSRGRGNIQYF. DNA of the CDR3: TGTGCCAGTAGTAGGGGCAGAGGAAACATTCAGTACTTC.